This T cell receptor beta chain was recovered during a study of cytomegalovirus exposure and HLA in healthy donors (TCRdb year 2017). Regarding the research as a whole: An earlier analysis of several hundred of the donors reported approximately 290 Gb of sequence data and 100 million to 140 million unique TCR beta sequences from about 200 million T cells. The aim of the study was to test whether cataloging public T cell receptors could identify signatures of past pathogen exposure. The number of donors typed differed by locus, with about 629-630 for A, B, C, DRB1 and DQB1, around 520 for DQA1, 606 for DPA1, and around 460 for DPB1. A later genetic analysis used genome-wide SNP genotypes for about 60% of the roughly 700 donors, treating that subset as a discovery cohort. A separate validation cohort of approximately 130 different subjects was used in addition to the approximately 670-subject first cohort. A later analysis re-examined previously published TCR beta repertoires from about 700 donors and added high-resolution HLA genotyping to investigate patterns of TCR occurrence. Several DR-DQ haplotypes were treated as single units for association and clustering because of strong linkage in the cohort. Every repertoire in the discovery cohort had been generated on one and the same sequencing platform. Both class I and class II loci were covered by HLA typing, at four-digit resolution. Rather than drawing on any new phenotypic data, the later analysis identified candidate immune exposures from TCR beta sequences and the way those sequences occurred across donors. Alongside the repertoire data, information on donor age, sex, ethnicity and CMV serostatus was compiled. High-throughput TCR immunosequencing, statistical association of individual TCRs with disease status, and machine learning were combined to predict cytomegalovirus infection status. On average, over 200,000 unique TCR beta nucleotide sequences were sequenced per donor among fewer than 500 genotyped donors of the cohort, with roughly 20% of those sequences being non-productive. The T cell repertoires of several hundred subjects were profiled by immunosequencing and related to cytomegalovirus serostatus. To decide whether each TCR beta V gene segment behaved as functional or pseudogenic, an earlier analysis of over 500 of the donors relied on high-throughput TCR beta sequencing. The genetic ancestry cluster associated with self-reported Caucasian donors included roughly 84% of the 398 genotyped donors. About 280 gigabases of sequencing data and around 80 million unique TCR sequences made up an early release that covered 500 to 650 HLA-typed donors.

The CDR3 comprises 11 residues, both ends counted. Only CDR3 DNA is held: 33 bases, read in frame from base 1. Looking up the germline V gene yields CDR1 SGHTA and CDR2 FQGTGA. Trimming at the junction amounts to 8 bases on V and 7 bases on J, and the germline ends lie 8 bases apart. The protocol used for the library was the immunoSEQ multiplex PCR assay. The multiplex PCR relied on a mix of 60 forward primers for TCR Vbeta segments and 13 reverse primers for TCR Jbeta segments. The CDR3 region of rearranged TCR beta genes was amplified from genomic DNA by a multiplex PCR assay. Amplified TCR beta libraries were sequenced as 87-base-pair reads on the Illumina HiSeq System. The authors processed their data as follows. A later analysis counted some 74 million unique TCR beta chains across the 666 repertoires, and about 10 million of these chains were shared by at least two donors. Raw reads were error-corrected and collapsed into unique sequences by a nearest-neighbor algorithm in which closely related sequences were merged to remove PCR and sequencing errors. CDR3 sequences were aligned to IMGT reference sequences to assign V, D and J gene segments. Each retained sequence needed at least a six-nucleotide match to both a V gene segment and a J gene segment. Rearrangements were called productive when the CDR3 lacked stop codons and stayed in frame with V and J; all others were non-productive. Following IMGT convention, CDR3 was defined as the stretch from the second conserved V-encoded cysteine to the conserved J-encoded phenylalanine. Sequences without an unambiguous match to a single V gene segment were excluded from the earlier analysis of 450 to 750 of the donors. An earlier analysis of 550 to 650 of the donors classified V segments as functional when productive rearrangements were above 56.7% and as segregating when the standard deviation between donors was above 5%. To diagnose cytomegalovirus status from the catalog of TCR beta chain sequences, a statistical classification framework was built. V and J gene assignment, in a later analysis, came from comparing TCR nucleotide sequences with IMGT/GENE-DB human TR gene sequences. Using the TCRdist pipeline, a later analysis assigned CDR3 sequences along with most-parsimonious VDJ recombination scenarios. A later analysis defined each TCR beta chain by its CDR3 amino acid sequence plus V-gene family, and excluded reads lacking a unique V-gene family. To address suspected cross-contamination and a sequencing artifact, a later analysis removed 592 highly shared, low-generation-probability nucleotide sequences. For each public chain, a later analysis derived a clonal expansion index from normalized ranks of inferred template counts within each repertoire. In a later analysis, generation probabilities were computed using a VDJ recombination model fitted to out-of-frame rearrangements, and the results were checked against IGoR. In a later analysis, hypergeometric tests were used to score TCR-TCR, TCR-HLA and TCR-CMV co-occurrence, with a repertoire-size bias correction applied to TCR pairs. In a later analysis, false discovery rates were estimated by permuting HLA or CMV assignments 20 times. A later analysis grouped co-occurring TCRs with DBSCAN, adding TCRdist sequence similarity when clustering within HLA-allele-positive subsets. For co-occurrence clustering, repertoires with fewer than 30,000 or more than 120,000 public chains were excluded, along with four or five repertoires with anomalous nucleotide sharing. Sourced from immuneACCESS, this table was stored by TCRdb with only in-frame sequences that have V and J called. A share of the clones is absent; for the studies checked, an unresolved V gene accounts for under half, and the remainder has no known explanation. For V, J and clone size, that table is used; D and trimming come from the DNA. The sample yields approximately 210,000 clones; around 83% were counted once. The ten biggest clones cover roughly 0.99% of the sample.

The cohort comprised under 700 healthy bone marrow donors. At the time of sampling, every cohort member was nominally healthy, though immune exposures that went unrecorded were likely present. The donor was CMV seronegative and belonged to the group of 350 or so seronegative cohort members. Each donor provided a peripheral blood sample, and peripheral blood mononuclear cells were used for TCR beta sequencing. Genomic DNA was extracted from the blood cell samples with the Qiagen DNeasy Blood Extraction Kit. Broader findings and caveats from the paper: The study gave a list of 150 to 200 TCR beta chains associated with cytomegalovirus. Only TCR beta chains were sequenced in this cohort, and the absence of alpha or paired-chain data limited detectable features. Roughly 17 rarely observed V segments, including chromosome 9 orphons, were excluded from the earlier analysis of a few hundred of the donors because counts were too low. The only immune exposure information available for the cohort was CMV serostatus. At a false discovery rate of 0.05, a later analysis linked 15,000 to 20,000 TCR beta sequences to specific HLA alleles. In a later analysis, HLA-associated TCR beta chains showed more clonal expansion and lower generation probabilities than non-associated chains that were equally common. A further reported finding was that TCR beta sequences accurately predicted the HLA-A and HLA-B alleles for most subjects in the first cohort. In a later analysis, TCR association rates were found to vary across HLA loci, with the most associated TCRs seen for DRB1 alleles and the fewest for HLA-C alleles. Cytomegalovirus status was reported to be diagnosed by the classifier with high specificity and sensitivity in both the original and validation cohorts. The sequencing pipeline was judged likely to have produced a cluster of highly shared sequence variants as a technical artifact. The authors suggested that the approach could potentially be extended to other disease states and immunological phenotypes. In a later genetic analysis, a missense DCLRE1C variant was associated with V-gene and J-gene trimming of TCR beta chains, and the association was replicated in an independent cohort. Most CMV-associated TCR beta chains appeared to be HLA-restricted in a later analysis, and the HLA associations seemed to be driven largely by CMV exposure. Several of the top co-occurrence clusters appeared to be linked to parvovirus B19, influenza, CMV and Epstein-Barr virus, according to a later analysis. A few of the identified cytomegalovirus-associated TCR beta chains were confirmed in vitro to be specific for cytomegalovirus antigens. Broadly in line with IMGT annotations, most TCR beta V segments showed up in productive rearrangements about 87% or about 30% of the time in an earlier analysis of under 700 of the donors. Presence/absence analyses assumed roughly uniform sequencing depth across donors, an assumption that may not hold. Correlated functional status among segregating V segments might reflect linkage disequilibrium, but an unknown experimental factor could not be ruled out. When HLA alleles, especially DR and DQ, strongly co-occurred, TCR associations were difficult to assign to individual alleles. Most TCR sequences were seen in very few donors, while some public TCRs were found in many individuals. Because HLA typing was missing for some donors at each locus, association tests included only the typed subset. The 87-base-pair reads could not distinguish some IMGT-functional V segments, including TRBV6-2 and TRBV6-3, so those segments were excluded. In a later genetic analysis, fewer N-insertions in productive TCRs were reported among donors in an Asian-associated ancestry cluster than the approximately 630-donor mean.

Details on this clone: No antigen is known for it. No conserved phenylalanine or tryptophan ends this CDR3, so it is likely a read error.

The sample was PBMCs. The rearranged segments are TRBV7-3 and TRBJ2-2, with no D gene named confidently. This clonotype was obtained from a woman between 35 and 50 years old in good health and CMV-seronegative. The DNA sequence is as follows: TGTGCCAGCGGTATTGGCGGGGAGCTGTTTCTT. Its product reads: CASGIGGELFL.